These 9 T cell receptor beta chains came from one sample sequenced in a study of regulatory T cells in long-lasting Graves disease. The time point was: newly diagnosed GD, antithyroid drugs for less than 3 months. PBMCs provided the RNA from which the TCR library was made. Arm-PCR of CDR3 regions with iRepertoire HTBI primers generated TCR beta libraries. TCRdb fed the multiplex PCR reads into MiXCR, producing one record per CDR3 protein. Here the sample spans about 210,000 distinct CDR3 sequences, approximately 19% being singletons. The same data also went into a second study, on T cells in Graves' hyperthyroidism and ophthalmopathy.

The sequenced sample was peripheral blood mononuclear cells (PBMCs), obtained at new diagnosis, from a patient treated with antithyroid drugs. Receptor source: a woman aged 25 to 39 with Graves disease.

The sample holds many counts of this clonotype. This chain joins TRBV20-1 and TRBJ2-3; D ambiguous. V lost 6 bases and J 4 bases, leaving 8 bases between the germline ends. The CDR3 runs 11 residues. CDR1 and CDR2 (germline): DFQATT, SNEGSKA (reference sequence). The chain's CDR3 is CSADRSDTQYF. DNA for the CDR3: TGCAGTGCCGACCGTTCAGATACGCAGTATTTT.

This clonotype occurred many times. V and J are TRBV3-1 and TRBJ2-2; D unclear. The CDR3 sequence is 14 residues long. Germline lookup yields CDR1 LGHDT and CDR2 YNNKEL (reference sequence). V lost 1 base to trimming and J lost 3 bases, with 6 bases between them. As DNA, the CDR3 is TGTGCCAGCAGCCAAGGCGGCGACACCGGGGAGCTGTTTTTT. Translation gives CASSQGGDTGELFF.

The sample holds many counts of this clonotype. This sequence joins TRBV7-2 and TRBJ2-2; 9 bases match TRBD2. This CDR3 comprises 16 residues. In germline, CDR1 is SGHTA, CDR2 FQGNSA. Trimming at V came to 2 bases and at J to 4 bases, leaving 5 bases not matched to a gene. CDR3 in DNA: TGTGCCAGCAGCTTACGCCTAGCGGGAATCACCGGGGAGCTGTTTTTT. It is translated as CASSLRLAGITGELFF.

The chain joins TRBV4-1 to TRBJ2-1; 12 nucleotides match TRBD2. V was pared by 1 base and J by 8 bases, with 6 bases of the junction left unmatched. CDR3 length: 16 amino acids. Germline-derived CDR1 and CDR2 are MGHRA and YSYEKL. The CDR3 protein is CASSQASGGALDEQFF. The CDR3 nucleotides read TGCGCCAGCAGCCAAGCTAGCGGGGGGGCTCTCGATGAGCAGTTCTTC.

This clonotype has ten or more counts. The rearrangement joins TRBV5-5 to TRBJ2-5; 9 nucleotides line up with TRBD2. CDR1 and CDR2 from the germline V gene are SGHKS and YYEKEE (reference sequence). The CDR3 consists of 16 residues. Trimming removed 1 base from V and 4 bases from J; junction bases left unmatched: 8. In nucleotides, the CDR3 is TGTGCCAGCAGCTTGATTCAAGCGGGGGGTCGAGAGACCCAGTACTTC. It yields the protein CASSLIQAGGRETQYF.

The chain employs TRBV28 and TRBJ2-1; 7 bases map to TRBD1. There are 15 residues in the CDR3. Trimming at V came to 2 bases and at J to 5 bases, leaving 6 bases not matched to a gene. Germline values: CDR1 MDHEN, CDR2 SYDVKM. The CDR3: CASSLQGVLDNEQFF. The CDR3 region has the DNA TGTGCCAGCAGTTTACAGGGGGTTTTAGACAATGAGCAGTTCTTC. Supplemented by reference TRBV28 and TRBJ2-1, the full variable domain reads DVKVTQSSRYLVKRTGEKVFLECVQDMDHENMFWYRQDPGLGLRLIYFSYDVKMKEKGDIPEGYSVSREKKERFSLILESASTNQTSMYLCASSLQGVLDNEQFFGPGTRLTVL.

In this sample, this clonotype turned up many times. CDR3 in DNA: TGTGCCAGCTCACCTCTTGACAGGGGGGAAGGAGCTTTCTTT. Its translation: CASSPLDRGEGAFF. The chain couples TRBV18 to TRBJ1-1; TRBD1 agrees at 9 bases. Germline V gene sequence: CDR1 KGHSH, CDR2 LQKENI. Unmatched junction bases numbered 9, after V lost 3 bases and J lost 10 bases. The CDR3 loop spans 14 amino acids.

This clonotype was counted only a few times. The chain recombines TRBV5-1 with TRBJ1-5; D call uncertain. CDR3 length: 13 amino acids. The germline CDR1 and CDR2 sequences are SGHRS and YFSETQ. V dropped 4 bases and J dropped 5 bases, with 10 bases sitting between them. CDR3 in amino acids: CASSVAGDQPQHF. The DNA for the CDR3 is TGCGCCAGCAGCGTGGCAGGAGATCAGCCCCAGCATTTT.

The V gene is TRBV15, the J gene TRBJ2-6; no reliable D call. Trimming left V 3 bases short and J 0 bases short, with 9 bases between. The CDR3 extends over 16 amino acids. Germline V gene sequence: CDR1 LNHNV, CDR2 YYDKDF (reference sequence). As DNA, the CDR3 is TGTGCCACCAGCAGGTCGGAGCACTCTGGGGCCAACGTCCTGACTTTC. Its translation is CATSRSEHSGANVLTF.